This record covers a single T cell receptor (beta chain). The sample comes from a study of blood T cell repertoires in COVID-19. On the study more broadly: Whether acute or convalescent, the COVID-19 samples came from the United States, Italy and Spain. T cells, B-cell-depleted T cells, or PBMCs supplied cDNA or gDNA.

After removal of 0 bases from V and 4 bases from J, the junction contained 2 bases not matched to a gene. Germline-derived CDR1 and CDR2 are SGHNT and YYREEE (reference sequence). The CDR3 extends over 14 amino acids. As handled by the study authors: Scientists estimated how many nucleated cells there were by amplifying reference gene primers. Assay used: immunoSEQ multiplex PCR; TCRdb lists only in-frame clones, some missing. Clone size and the V and J calls come from that table; the DNA yielded D and trimming. Among around 190,000 clones listed, roughly 90% were seen once. This rearrangement joins TRBV5-4 to TRBJ2-5, with 8 bases fitting TRBD1. The clonotype was recovered from a man between 18 and 29 years old with active or convalescent COVID-19. The sequenced material came from peripheral blood. The DNA for the CDR3 is TGTGCCAGCAGCTTGGGCCAGGGGGCAGAGACCCAGTACTTC. This translates into CASSLGQGAETQYF.